This T cell receptor (beta chain) was sequenced in a study of T cell responses to AZD1222 COVID-19 vaccine. Clones were sequenced by immunoSEQ multiplex PCR, and TCRdb holds only the in-frame ones, with some missing. Among approximately 130,000 clones listed, approximately 86% were seen once. CDR3 length: 14 amino acids. Trimming left V 5 bases short and J 5 bases short, with 16 bases between. The germline V gene encodes CDR1 SGHTA and CDR2 FQGNSA. Second-dose recipients at about 4 or about 12 weeks were treated as one pooled group. Overall study results and limits: Sampling that yielded the repertoires occurred only after the peak T cell response.

Regarding this clone: Its target is unknown.

Sequencing was performed on peripheral blood, taken 28 days after the second AZD1222 dose. The sequence derives from an adult who received the AZD1222 COVID-19 vaccine. This chain links TRBV7-2 with TRBJ2-7; D perhaps matches TRBD1 (6 bases). The CDR3 DNA reads TGTGCCAGCAGCCCCAGGGGCCCCCAAAACGAGCAGTACTTC. This codes for CASSPRGPQNEQYF.